This is a list of T cell receptor beta chains from one sample in a study of shared clonotypes between healthy human individuals. Clones were read by immunoSEQ multiplex PCR, and TCRdb kept only the in-frame ones, dropping some. The table records just over 2,000,000 clones, 95% of them present only once. Sequences were obtained from naive CD4+ T cells sorted from blood. The source is a man aged 18 to 29 in good health. Each CDR3 is given with its conserved first and last residue. Each record gives: V gene, D gene, clone size, J gene, CDR3 protein, CDR3 DNA. The D gene is left open where the match is weak. Size tells how often a clone was seen (once, few, many) or the class of an expanded clone, and some rows leave it out.

>TRBV7-8|-|-|TRBJ1-5
CASSPRGRENQPQHF
TGTGCCAGCAGCCCCAGGGGCAGGGAGAATCAGCCCCAGCATTTT
>TRBV10-2|TRBD2|-|TRBJ2-7
CASSGPSGGLSYEQYF
TGCGCCAGCAGTGGACCTAGCGGGGGGCTCTCCTACGAGCAGTACTTC
>TRBV6-6|-|-|TRBJ1-6
CASSLLGESSNSPLHF
TGTGCCAGCAGTCTATTAGGGGAATCTAGTAATTCACCCCTCCACTTT
>TRBV7-2|TRBD1|-|TRBJ1-2
CASSLDPGTGVGGNYGYTF
TGTGCCAGCAGCTTAGACCCCGGGACAGGGGTCGGGGGTAACTATGGCTACACCTTC
>TRBV7-6|TRBD1|-|TRBJ2-2
CASSSQGDTGELFF
TGTGCCAGCAGCTCACAGGGGGACACCGGGGAGCTGTTTTTT
>TRBV19|-|-|TRBJ1-5
CASSLVGNQPQHF
TGTGCCAGTAGTTTGGTAGGAAATCAGCCCCAGCATTTT
>TRBV30|-|-|TRBJ1-5
CAWSVGGTQPQHF
TGTGCCTGGAGTGTGGGGGGCACACAGCCCCAGCATTTT
>TRBV30|TRBD1|once|TRBJ1-1
CAWSVRGLFEAFF
TGTGCCTGGAGTGTTAGGGGGCTGTTTGAAGCTTTCTTT
>TRBV5-1|TRBD1|-|TRBJ2-7
CASSRAVDRGEQYF
TGCGCCAGCAGCCGAGCCGTTGACAGGGGGGAGCAGTACTTC
>TRBV7-2|-|-|TRBJ2-7
CASSLELMSSYEQYF
TGTGCCAGCAGCTTAGAACTGATGAGCTCCTACGAGCAGTACTTC
>TRBV18|-|-|TRBJ1-5
CASSPGEGNQPQHF
TGTGCCAGCTCACCAGGGGAAGGAAATCAGCCCCAGCATTTT
>TRBV6-1|TRBD1|-|TRBJ1-1
CASSEVGGFTEAFF
TGTGCCAGCAGTGAAGTAGGGGGCTTCACTGAAGCTTTCTTT
>TRBV5-5|-|-|TRBJ1-1
CASTHAGGSWNTEAFF
TGTGCCAGCACCCACGCGGGCGGGAGTTGGAACACTGAAGCTTTCTTT
>TRBV6-5|TRBD2|-|TRBJ2-1
CASSREGGEQFF
TGTGCCAGCAGCCGGGAGGGGGGTGAGCAGTTCTTC
>TRBV25-1|TRBD1|-|TRBJ1-5
CASRETGINQPQHF
TGTGCCAGCAGAGAGACAGGGATCAATCAGCCCCAGCATTTT
>TRBV5-1|-|-|TRBJ1-6
CASSRWNNSPLHF
TGCGCCAGCAGCAGATGGAATAATTCACCCCTCCACTTT
>TRBV10-1|-|-|TRBJ2-7
CASSGSYEQYF
TGCGCCAGCAGTGGCTCCTACGAGCAGTACTTC
>TRBV19|-|-|TRBJ2-1
CASSIGATGPYNEQFF
TGTGCCAGTAGTATCGGGGCTACCGGGCCGTACAATGAGCAGTTCTTC
>TRBV25-1|-|-|TRBJ1-4
CASRGLKGANEKLFF
TGTGCCAGTCGGGGGTTGAAGGGAGCTAATGAAAAACTGTTTTTT
>TRBV11-2|-|-|TRBJ1-6
CASSRDNYNSPLHF
TGTGCCAGCAGCCGGGACAACTATAATTCACCCCTCCACTTT
>TRBV7-9|TRBD1|-|TRBJ2-1
CASRWGQGAFNEQFF
TGTGCCAGCAGGTGGGGACAGGGAGCGTTCAATGAGCAGTTCTTC
>TRBV5-1|TRBD1|-|TRBJ1-1
CASSTGGGTEAFF
TGCGCCAGCAGCACAGGGGGCGGCACTGAAGCTTTCTTT
>TRBV14|TRBD2|-|TRBJ2-1
CASSQLLAGDYNEQFF
TGTGCCAGCAGCCAACTACTAGCGGGGGACTACAATGAGCAGTTCTTC
>TRBV19|-|-|TRBJ1-5
CASSISASVPMNPQHF
TGTGCCAGTAGTATCTCTGCATCCGTGCCAATGAACCCCCAGCATTTT
>TRBV7-2|TRBD2|once|TRBJ2-7
CASSPWTSGSYEQYF
TGTGCCAGCAGCCCCTGGACTAGCGGGAGCTACGAGCAGTACTTC
>TRBV28|-|-|TRBJ1-6
CASSLFSNSNSPLHF
TGTGCCAGCAGTTTATTTTCGAACAGCAATTCACCCCTCCACTTT
>TRBV7-2|-|once|TRBJ2-2
CASSSELSITGELFF
TGTGCCAGCAGCTCAGAACTTTCGATTACCGGGGAGCTGTTTTTT
>TRBV4-1|-|-|TRBJ2-2
CASSHLKKNTGELFF
TGCGCCAGCAGCCATTTGAAAAAGAACACCGGGGAGCTGTTTTTT
>TRBV30|-|-|TRBJ1-1
CAWSESVSHF
TGTGCCTGGAGTGAGAGCGTGTCCCATTTT
>TRBV6-5|-|-|TRBJ1-6
CASSRPGRGGSPLHF
TGTGCCAGCAGTCGACCGGGACGCGGCGGATCACCCCTCCACTTT
>TRBV2|TRBD1|once|TRBJ2-5
CASSVGTGKETQYF
TGTGCCAGCAGTGTAGGGACAGGGAAAGAGACCCAGTACTTC
>TRBV11-2|TRBD2|-|TRBJ2-1
CASSYGEGGSYNEQFF
TGTGCCAGCAGCTACGGGGAGGGTGGATCCTACAATGAGCAGTTCTTC
>TRBV5-1|-|-|TRBJ1-2
CASSLAGGYGYTF
TGCGCCAGCAGCTTGGCTGGGGGGTATGGCTACACCTTC
>TRBV19|TRBD2|-|TRBJ2-3
CASSAGTSGGTDTQYF
TGTGCCAGTAGTGCCGGGACTAGTGGGGGCACAGATACGCAGTATTTT
>TRBV7-2|TRBD2|-|TRBJ2-2
CASSPGGSVNTGELFF
TGTGCCAGCAGCCCGGGCGGGAGCGTGAACACCGGGGAGCTGTTTTTT
>TRBV11-3|-|-|TRBJ1-1
CASSLGSNTEAFF
TGTGCCAGCAGCTTAGGGTCCAACACTGAAGCTTTCTTT
>TRBV6-6|-|-|TRBJ1-2
CASSYSGGRAYGYTF
TGTGCCAGCAGTTACTCGGGGGGGCGCGCCTATGGCTACACCTTC
>TRBV7-8|TRBD2|-|TRBJ2-7
CASSQWTSGGSYEQYF
TGTGCCAGCAGCCAGTGGACTAGCGGGGGCTCCTACGAGCAGTACTTC
>TRBV7-2|-|-|TRBJ2-7
CASSPRQSYEQYF
TGTGCCAGCAGCCCAAGACAGTCCTACGAGCAGTACTTC
>TRBV29-1|-|-|TRBJ1-1
CSVEGGISGQNTEAFF
TGCAGCGTTGAAGGAGGGATAAGCGGACAGAACACTGAAGCTTTCTTT
>TRBV4-3|-|-|TRBJ2-7
CASSQVRATYYEQYF
TGCGCCAGCAGCCAAGTCAGGGCGACGTATTACGAGCAGTACTTC
>TRBV5-4|-|-|TRBJ2-3
CASSVSGLLDTQYF
TGTGCCAGCAGCGTGAGCGGCCTTCTGGATACGCAGTATTTT
>TRBV2|-|-|TRBJ2-5
CARENRETQYF
TGTGCCAGAGAAAATCGGGAGACCCAGTACTTC
>TRBV28|-|-|TRBJ2-2
CASTPSQMGTGELFF
TGTGCCAGCACCCCTTCGCAGATGGGGACCGGGGAGCTGTTTTTT
>TRBV6-5|TRBD1|-|TRBJ2-7
CASSLIQGGRYEQYF
TGTGCCAGCAGTTTGATACAGGGGGGTCGTTACGAGCAGTACTTC
>TRBV5-1|-|-|TRBJ1-1
CASSLAFMNTEAFF
TGCGCCAGCAGCTTGGCGTTCATGAACACTGAAGCTTTCTTT
>TRBV5-1|TRBD1|-|TRBJ2-3
CASSLVGQGYDTQYF
TGCGCCAGCAGCTTGGTGGGACAGGGTTACGATACGCAGTATTTT
>TRBV30|-|once|TRBJ1-1
CASSIPQDIGNTEAFF
TGTGCCAGTAGTATACCCCAGGATATCGGGAACACTGAAGCTTTCTTT
>TRBV10-2|TRBD1|-|TRBJ2-2
CASSPRTGGGTGELFF
TGCGCCAGCAGTCCAAGGACAGGGGGGGGCACCGGGGAGCTGTTTTTT
>TRBV7-9|-|once|TRBJ1-1
CASSLAGRNTEAFF
TGTGCCAGCAGCTTAGCAGGCAGGAACACTGAAGCTTTCTTT